These T cell receptor beta chains were read from a single sample in a study of shared clonotypes between healthy human individuals. Assay: immunoSEQ multiplex PCR; the TCRdb copy retains only in-frame clones and omits some. The sample lists 550,000 to 700,000 clones; 73% were seen once. The source material was memory CD4+ T cells sorted from blood. The origin of the receptors is a woman in her thirties in good health. Each CDR3 is given with its conserved first and last residue. A D gene is named only where the DNA matches it firmly. Only some rows state a clone size, as once, few, many or a class for expanded clones.

v_gene	j_gene	abundance	d_gene	len	CDR3nt	CDR3aa
TRBV27	TRBJ2-3	NA	TRBD1	16	TGTGCCAGCAGTTTATCTGGGACAGGGAGCACAGATACGCAGTATTTT	CASSLSGTGSTDTQYF
TRBV6-5	TRBJ2-1	NA	NA	13	TGTGCCAGCAGTTACTCGAGTAACAATGAGCAGTTCTTC	CASSYSSNNEQFF
TRBV2	TRBJ2-6	NA	NA	17	TGTGCCAGCAGTGAGCGGACTATCTTCTCTGGGGCCAACGTCCTGACTTTC	CASSERTIFSGANVLTF
TRBV28	TRBJ1-2	NA	NA	12	TGTGCCAGCAGTTCACCTTTCCTTGGCTACACCTTC	CASSSPFLGYTF
TRBV4-2	TRBJ2-2	NA	TRBD2	14	TGTGCCAGCAGCCGGACGGGGGGAACCGGGGAGCTGTTTTTT	CASSRTGGTGELFF
TRBV27	TRBJ1-2	NA	TRBD1	14	TGTGCCAGCAGTAGACAGGGGGGCAACTATGGCTACACCTTC	CASSRQGGNYGYTF
TRBV11-2	TRBJ2-5	few	NA	17	TGTGCCAGCAGCTTAGCTGTGATGGGGCCGGGGCAAGAGACCCAGTACTTC	CASSLAVMGPGQETQYF
TRBV28	TRBJ1-5	NA	NA	14	TGTGCCAGCAGTTTGGGGGGACCCTCTCGGCCCCAGCATTTT	CASSLGGPSRPQHF
TRBV5-1	TRBJ1-3	NA	TRBD1	16	TGCGCCAGCAGCGCAAATACAGGGGGCGGTGGAAACACCATATATTTT	CASSANTGGGGNTIYF
TRBV4-1	TRBJ2-1	NA	NA	16	TGCGCCAGCAGCCAAGATCCGAGGACAAACTCTAATGAGCAGTTCTTC	CASSQDPRTNSNEQFF
TRBV19	TRBJ2-7	once	NA	15	TGTGCCAGTAGTAAGTCGGCAGGGTACGCCTACGAGCAGTACTTC	CASSKSAGYAYEQYF
TRBV27	TRBJ2-2	NA	TRBD1	14	TGTGCTACCGGGACAGGGGGCTTTACCGGGGAGCTGTTTTTT	CATGTGGFTGELFF
TRBV6-5	TRBJ2-4	few	TRBD2	14	TGTGCCAGCAGCCCTCAGGCGGGAGGCCTCTTTCAGTACTTC	CASSPQAGGLFQYF
TRBV7-9	TRBJ2-2	NA	TRBD2	16	TGTGCCAGCAGCGCACTTAGCGGGGTGAACACCGGGGAGCTGTTTTTT	CASSALSGVNTGELFF
TRBV11-2	TRBJ1-1	NA	NA	17	TGTGCCAGCAGCTTAGGATTAACAGGGCATAGAGAGACTGAAGCTTTCTTT	CASSLGLTGHRETEAFF
TRBV7-9	TRBJ1-1	NA	NA	14	TGTGCCAGCAGCTCCGGGCAGGGAAACACTGAAGCTTTCTTT	CASSSGQGNTEAFF
TRBV2	TRBJ1-1	NA	TRBD1	14	TGTGCCAGCAGTGAGGGGACAGGGGGACCTGAAGCTTTCTTT	CASSEGTGGPEAFF
TRBV6-1	TRBJ1-2	NA	NA	11	TGTGCCAGCGGTGGTAACTATGGCTACACCTTC	CASGGNYGYTF
TRBV30	TRBJ2-7	once	TRBD2	15	TGTGCCTGGAGGACTATAGCGGGAGTCTCCTACGAGCAGTACTTC	CAWRTIAGVSYEQYF
TRBV5-1	TRBJ2-1	few	NA	15	TGCGCCAGCAGCTTGTCAACGGCTTCCTACAATGAGCAGTTCTTC	CASSLSTASYNEQFF
TRBV6-5	TRBJ1-2	NA	TRBD1	15	TGTGCCAGCAGTAGACCGGGACAGCAAAACTATGGCTACACCTTC	CASSRPGQQNYGYTF
TRBV30	TRBJ2-1	NA	TRBD2	15	TGTGCCTGGAGTCGATTGGGACTAGCGGGTAATGAGCAGTTCTTC	CAWSRLGLAGNEQFF
TRBV19	TRBJ2-7	once	NA	13	TGTGCCAGCCGCGGGACAGATGCCTACGAGCAGTACTTC	CASRGTDAYEQYF
TRBV28	TRBJ2-4	few	NA	14	TGTGCCAGCAGTCCGGTCTGGTCTGGGGGCATTCAGTACTTC	CASSPVWSGGIQYF
TRBV19	TRBJ1-2	NA	NA	15	TGTGCCAGTAGTCCCGATTACAGGGAAATCTATGGCTACACCTTC	CASSPDYREIYGYTF
TRBV7-2	TRBJ1-4	NA	NA	13	TGTGCCAGCAGCAAGCTGACGGGGGAAAAACTGTTTTTT	CASSKLTGEKLFF
TRBV28	TRBJ1-1	NA	TRBD1	15	TGTGCCAGCACCCCCGGGACAGGGGTTTTCACTGAAGCTTTCTTT	CASTPGTGVFTEAFF
TRBV4-2	TRBJ2-7	NA	TRBD1	17	TGTGCCAGCAGCCAAGCCGTGGGGACAGGGGACTCCTACGAGCAGTACTTC	CASSQAVGTGDSYEQYF
TRBV30	TRBJ1-2	NA	NA	12	TGTGCCTGGACCCCCGGTAACTATGGCTACACCTTC	CAWTPGNYGYTF
TRBV28	TRBJ2-1	NA	TRBD2	19	TGTGCCAGCAGTTTCACTAGGTTAGCGGGAGGGGCAACCTACAATGAGCAGTTCTTC	CASSFTRLAGGATYNEQFF
TRBV10-3	TRBJ2-2	NA	TRBD2	15	TGTGCCATCAGTCCTAGCGGCACCTACACCGGGGAGCTGTTTTTT	CAISPSGTYTGELFF
TRBV5-1	TRBJ1-1	NA	NA	14	TGCGCCAGCAGCTTGGTGACGGCGAACACTGAAGCTTTCTTT	CASSLVTANTEAFF
TRBV11-1	TRBJ2-5	NA	NA	14	TGTGCCAGCAGCTTACGAGTGGGCCAAGAGACCCAGTACTTC	CASSLRVGQETQYF
TRBV5-1	TRBJ1-1	many	NA	16	TGCGCCAGCAGCTTGGGATCCAGGGCCACGAACACTGAAGCTTTCTTT	CASSLGSRATNTEAFF
TRBV7-9	TRBJ1-5	NA	TRBD1	17	TGTGCCAGCAGCTTAGGGCTGACAGGGGAGGGCAATCAGCCCCAGCATTTT	CASSLGLTGEGNQPQHF
TRBV28	TRBJ1-2	NA	TRBD1	13	TGTGCCATTCGACAGGGTCTGGGCTATGGCTACACCTTC	CAIRQGLGYGYTF
TRBV30	TRBJ1-2	few	NA	14	TGTGCCTGGACCTATATCAGGGGCGTCTATGGCTACACCTTC	CAWTYIRGVYGYTF
TRBV4-1	TRBJ1-1	NA	NA	13	TGCGCCAGCAGCCATAGTCGGGGGGCGAGAGCTTTCTTT	CASSHSRGARAFF
TRBV25-1	TRBJ2-1	NA	TRBD2	15	TGTGCCAGCAGTGCTCCGGGACTAGCCTTCAATGAGCAGTTCTTC	CASSAPGLAFNEQFF
TRBV5-4	TRBJ2-7	NA	NA	12	TGTGCCAGCAGCTTGGAAGGATACGAGCAGTACTTC	CASSLEGYEQYF
TRBV27	TRBJ2-3	NA	TRBD1	16	TGTGCCAGCAGTGTCCAGAGGGCAGGGGGAACAGATACGCAGTATTTT	CASSVQRAGGTDTQYF
TRBV29-1	TRBJ2-5	NA	TRBD1	13	TGCAGCTTAAACCATGGACAGGGCGGGACCCAGTACTTC	CSLNHGQGGTQYF